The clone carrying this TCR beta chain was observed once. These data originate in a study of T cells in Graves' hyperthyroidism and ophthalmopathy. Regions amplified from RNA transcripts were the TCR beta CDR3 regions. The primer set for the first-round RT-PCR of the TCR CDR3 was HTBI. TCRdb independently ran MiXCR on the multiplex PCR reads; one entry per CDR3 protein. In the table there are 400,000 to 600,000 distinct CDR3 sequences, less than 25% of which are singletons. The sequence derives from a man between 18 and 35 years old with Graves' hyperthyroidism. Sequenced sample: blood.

The CDR3 DNA reads as TGTGCCAGCAGTTTATCGCCCGGGGAGGCTGGCTACACCTTC. This translates into CASSLSPGEAGYTF. V gene TRBV27 combines with J gene TRBJ1-2; D unresolved. In germline, CDR1 is MNHEY, CDR2 SMNVEV (reference sequence). The CDR3 is 14 amino acids. V lost 0 bases and J 7 bases, leaving 12 bases between the germline ends.